Below, 18 T cell receptor beta chains from the same sample are listed, as sequenced in a study of tumor and adjacent non-tumor tissue in lung cancer. This sample's RNA came from whole unsorted tissue. The normal lung tissue was taken more than 3 cm from the tumor edge. The library came from three nested PCR rounds adapted from ARM-PCR protocols. TCRdb reprocessed the multiplex PCR reads with MiXCR, giving one entry per CDR3 protein. The sample holds 80,000 to 130,000 distinct CDR3 sequences, about 60% seen once. Material for sequencing was distant non-tumor lung tissue. These receptor sequences come from a man aged 30 to 45 with non-small cell lung cancer.

Only a few counts were recorded for this clonotype. The CDR3 DNA is TGTGCCAGCAGCTCCTCGGGGGTGCGCACCGGGGAGCTGTTTTTT. Translated, it gives CASSSSGVRTGELFF. The V gene is TRBV11-2, the J gene TRBJ2-2; weak D call: TRBD2 (6 bases). CDR3 length: 15 residues. Trimming removed 4 bases from V and 4 bases from J, with 13 bases in between. Germline lookup yields CDR1 SGHAT and CDR2 FQNNGV.

A word on this clonotype: This may be a read error, as it is one base from a much larger clone. The chain combines TRBV12-3 or TRBV12-4 with TRBJ2-2; weak D call: TRBD2 (7 bases). The CDR3 sequence is 15 residues long. CDR3 region: CVSSSAGASTGELFF. The CDR3 DNA is TGTGTCAGCAGTTCCGCGGGGGCCTCCACCGGGGAGCTGTTTTTT.

The chain recombines TRBV11-1 with TRBJ2-7; a weak D match, TRBD1 (6 bases). The CDR3 extends over 15 amino acids. Trimming took off 6 bases at V and 0 bases at J, with 15 bases between the two ends. Germline V gene data show CDR1 as SGHAT and CDR2 as FQDESV (reference sequence). CDR3 loop: CASRVYRDNSYEQYF. The DNA for the CDR3 is TGTGCCAGCAGGGTATATAGGGACAACTCCTACGAGCAGTACTTC.

On this clonotype: This is likely a read error, given that the CDR3 carries no conserved phenylalanine or tryptophan at its end. This chain connects TRBV20-1 to TRBJ2-7, with TRBD2 matching over 11 bases. CDR1 DFQATT and CDR2 SNEGSKA come from the germline V gene (reference sequence). The CDR3 has 15 amino acids. The CDR3 here is CSAIRRLAGTYEQYL. In DNA form, the CDR3 reads TGCAGTGCTATTCGAAGACTAGCGGGAACCTATGAGCAGTACCTC.

This clonotype was seen a handful of times. A read error is possible here, since a much larger clone lies one base away. The V and J genes are TRBV29-1 and TRBJ1-2; no definite D call. The V end was cut by 2 bases, the J end by 2 bases, with 12 bases between. Germline CDR1 is SQVTM and CDR2 is ANQGSEA. The CDR3 has 14 amino acids. CDR3 loop: CSVELGRSNYGYTF. CDR3 in DNA: TGCAGCGTTGAATTAGGACGGTCAAACTATGGCTACACCTTC.

The chain combines TRBV6-4 with TRBJ2-3, with TRBD2 matching over 10 bases. The CDR3 loop spans 15 amino acids. Trimming took 0 bases from V and 7 from J; bases not matched to a gene: 4. In germline, CDR1 is MRHNA, CDR2 SNTAGT. CDR3 region: CASSDSLAGPYTQYF. In DNA form, the CDR3 reads TGTGCCAGCAGTGACTCACTAGCGGGGCCATATACGCAGTATTTT.

This clonotype was recorded a few times. This rearrangement joins TRBV11-1 to TRBJ2-2; 14 bases line up with TRBD2. J gave up 6 bases and V 4 bases, and 1 base lay outside the gene matches. Per germline, CDR1 SGHAT and CDR2 FQDESV (reference sequence). The length of the CDR3 is 15 residues. In nucleotides, the CDR3 is TGTGCCAGCAGCTCGGGACTAGCGGGGGCCGGGGAGCTGTTTTTT. Its translation is CASSSGLAGAGELFF.

About this clonotype: Because the CDR3's place on the DNA is in doubt, the DNA is left out and the CDR3 is given as listed by TCRdb. The chain links TRBV29-1 to TRBJ2-3; the D call TRBD1 from the table was never checked on the DNA. From its first to its last residue, the CDR3 has 13 amino acids. Germline loops: CDR1 SQVTM, CDR2 ANQGSEA. The CDR3 reads CSVAFGITDTRYF.

This sequence joins TRBV5-1 and TRBJ2-1; TRBD1 aligns across 7 bases. This CDR3 spans 15 amino acids. In germline, CDR1 is SGHRS, CDR2 YFSETQ. Unmatched junction bases numbered 10, after V lost 4 bases and J lost 6 bases. The CDR3 nucleotides are TGCGCCAGCAGCGCCCGGGACAGACAGACCAATGAGCAGTTCTTC. Protein product: CASSARDRQTNEQFF.

Concerning this clonotype: A much larger clone differs by one base, so this may be a read error. The V call is TRBV6-1, the J call TRBJ2-5; D is tentatively TRBD1 or TRBD2 (5 bases each). V was clipped by 4 bases and J by 5 bases, with 11 bases between them. Germline values: CDR1 MNHNS, CDR2 SASEGT. This CDR3 is built from 13 residues. As DNA, the CDR3 is TGTGCCAGCAGTGCCATGGGGGTGGAGACCCAGTACTTC. Translation: CASSAMGVETQYF.

This clonotype occurred a few times. Germline and junction disagree at one end, which may indicate a read error. V usage is TRBV29-1 and J usage is TRBJ1-1; D is ambiguous. The CDR3 runs 13 residues. CDR1 is SQVTM and CDR2 is ANQGSEA in the germline V gene. DNA for the CDR3: TGCAGCGTTGAAGACCGGGGTATAGGTGAAGATTTCTTT. Its protein product is CSVEDRGIGEDFF.

This clonotype was detected only a few times. At one end, the junction sequence differs from germline, possibly due to a read error. The chain has TRBV11-3 and TRBJ2-7, with 8 bases lining up with TRBD1. The CDR3 totals 14 residues. Per the germline V gene, CDR1 is SGHNT and CDR2 is YENEEA. CDR3 in DNA: TGTGTCAGCACCTTAGGGACAGGAGTCTACGAGCAGTACTTC. Protein product: CVSTLGTGVYEQYF.

CDR3 nucleotide sequence: TGCAGTGTTCAGGCAGGACCCAGTACAGATACGCAGTATTTT. Translating it yields CSVQAGPSTDTQYF. V gene TRBV29-1 combines with J gene TRBJ2-3, with D unclear. Germline loops: CDR1 SQVTM, CDR2 ANQGSEA. The CDR3 contains 14 residues.

A remark on this clonotype: A junction end diverges from the germline sequence, so it may reflect a read error. The chain combines TRBV11-1 with TRBJ2-5; D not certain. The CDR3 contains 14 residues. Germline V gives CDR1 SGHAT, CDR2 FQDESV (reference sequence). The CDR3 region has the DNA TGTACCAGCAGCTTCGATAAGTACCAAGAGACCCAGTACTTC. Its translation: CTSSFDKYQETQYF.

This clonotype turned up a few times. This CDR3 reads CASSLGAGRETQYF. The CDR3 DNA is TGTGCCAGCAGCCTCGGGGCAGGAAGGGAGACCCAGTACTTC. This chain connects TRBV7-8 to TRBJ2-5; D assignment may be TRBD1 or TRBD2 (5 bases each). CDR3 length: 14 amino acids. CDR1 is SGHVS and CDR2 is FQNEAQ in the germline V gene. Trimming took 5 bases from V and 5 from J, leaving 15 bases between them.

This clonotype was picked up many times. The chain combines TRBV11-2 with TRBJ2-7; a possible D gene is TRBD2 (5 bases). CDR1 is SGHAT, CDR2 FQNNGV, per germline. Trimming shortened V by 5 bases and J by 0 bases, and 23 bases separated the two germline ends. This CDR3 has 18 residues. The CDR3 nucleotides read TGTGCCAGCAGCCCGCTCAGGAGGTATGGCGGCAGCTCCTACGAGCAGTACTTC. Its translation: CASSPLRRYGGSSYEQYF.

The gene calls are TRBV7-9 and TRBJ1-5; no clear D gene. Trimming removed 1 base at V and 3 bases at J, with 7 bases between. The CDR3 contains 14 residues. Per germline, CDR1 SEHNR and CDR2 FQNEAQ (reference sequence). The CDR3 loop is CASSLGANNQPQHF. The DNA for the CDR3 is TGTGCCAGCAGCTTAGGGGCAAACAATCAGCCCCAGCATTTT.

V gene TRBV12-3 or TRBV12-4 combines with J gene TRBJ1-5, with D uncertain. The germline V and J ends were trimmed by 7 bases and 9 bases, with 16 bases remaining between them. The CDR3 consists of 13 residues. The CDR3 loop is CASNIHPSPPQHF. The CDR3 DNA follows: TGTGCCAGCAATATTCATCCCAGCCCGCCCCAGCATTTT.